The rows below give T cell receptor beta chains drawn from one sample of a study of beta chain features in type 1 diabetes. This table comes from immunoSEQ multiplex PCR, and its TCRdb copy is limited to in-frame clones, with some not included. The profile covers under 250,000 clones, with 14% appearing a single time and approximately 0.018% taken by the ten largest. The sequencing input was naive CD4+ T cells from blood. Receptors originate from a man aged 25-45 years with type 1 diabetes. The conserved cysteine and the conserved F or W are not part of the CDR3 here.

TRBV27,14,TRBJ2-3,ASRAQTSGFTDTQY
TRBV10-3,12,TRBJ2-5,AINGDRGGVTQY
TRBV5-1,13,TRBJ2-7,ASSLTQGNSYEQY
TRBV10-1,12,TRBJ2-1,ASSEPGREDEQF
TRBV19,9,TRBJ1-2,ASSVTGGYT
TRBV6-6,13,TRBJ2-7,ASSNRQGTPYEQY
TRBV6-5,11,TRBJ2-3,ASSDYRGDTQY
TRBV30,12,TRBJ2-7,AWSVRGTTYEQY
TRBV2,9,TRBJ2-5,ASGTGGAQY
TRBV29-1,11,TRBJ1-1,SVEAEGNTEAF
TRBV14,13,TRBJ2-4,ASSQRDRDRNIQY
TRBV28,12,TRBJ2-7,ASTVDTISYEQY
TRBV5-1,14,TRBJ2-2,ASSFSGQGNTGELF
TRBV29-1,14,TRBJ2-7,SVGGGRDRSSYEQY
TRBV11-2,12,TRBJ1-1,ASSLSPGVTEAF
TRBV5-1,15,TRBJ2-3,ASSLAVASGSTDTQY
TRBV7-9,10,TRBJ1-2,ASSGGNYGYT
TRBV7-9,13,TRBJ2-7,ASSQNLGGSYEQY
TRBV27,12,TRBJ2-1,ASSLMEVYNEQF
TRBV27,14,TRBJ2-3,ASSPRTVGFTDTQY
TRBV19,11,TRBJ2-5,ASSIRGVETQY
TRBV10-3,12,TRBJ1-2,AISVDRGDYGYT
TRBV25-1,14,TRBJ2-3,ASSTRLALHTDTQY
TRBV5-4,13,TRBJ2-3,ASSESAGGGDTQY
TRBV7-9,12,TRBJ1-6,ASPPDGGGGPLH
TRBV18,12,TRBJ1-1,ASSPGQGSTEAF
TRBV7-6,13,TRBJ2-2,ASSLGTRNTGELF
TRBV11-2,12,TRBJ2-7,ASSTTGGPYEQY
TRBV4-1,12,TRBJ1-6,ASSPQGPNSPLH
TRBV29-1,12,TRBJ1-4,SVEVGGNNEKLF
TRBV6-5,13,TRBJ1-5,ASRPGSRVDQPQH
TRBV10-3,13,TRBJ2-1,AINQGGQGLNEQF
TRBV25-1,14,TRBJ1-6,ASSEFGQGAYSPLH
TRBV19,13,TRBJ2-1,ASSTGTSGSGEQF
TRBV5-8,15,TRBJ2-5,ASSLVRAGAAGETQY